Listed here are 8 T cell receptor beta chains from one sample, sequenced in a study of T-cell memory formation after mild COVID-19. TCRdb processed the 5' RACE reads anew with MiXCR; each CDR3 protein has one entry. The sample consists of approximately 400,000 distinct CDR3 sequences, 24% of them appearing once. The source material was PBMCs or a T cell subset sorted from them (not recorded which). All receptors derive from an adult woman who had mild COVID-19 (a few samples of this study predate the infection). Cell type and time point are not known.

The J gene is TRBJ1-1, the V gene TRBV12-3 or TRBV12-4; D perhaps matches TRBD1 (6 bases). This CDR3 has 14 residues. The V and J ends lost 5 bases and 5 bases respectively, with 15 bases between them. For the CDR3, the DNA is TGTGCCAGCAGTCCTGTTTTCGGGACAACTGAAGCTTTCTTT. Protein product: CASSPVFGTTEAFF.

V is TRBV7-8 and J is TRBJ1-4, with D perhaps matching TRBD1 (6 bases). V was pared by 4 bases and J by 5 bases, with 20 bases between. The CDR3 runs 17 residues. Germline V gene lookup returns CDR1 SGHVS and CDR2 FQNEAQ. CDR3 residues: CASSSSPTRGRNEKLFF. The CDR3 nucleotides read TGTGCCAGCAGCTCTAGCCCGACCAGGGGTCGGAATGAAAAACTGTTTTTT.

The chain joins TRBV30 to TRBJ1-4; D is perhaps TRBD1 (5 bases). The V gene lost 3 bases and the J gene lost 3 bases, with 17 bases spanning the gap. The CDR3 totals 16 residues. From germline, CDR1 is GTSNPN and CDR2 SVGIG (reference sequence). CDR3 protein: CAWRTQELQSNEKLFF. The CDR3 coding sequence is TGTGCCTGGAGGACACAGGAGTTACAATCTAATGAAAAACTGTTTTTT.

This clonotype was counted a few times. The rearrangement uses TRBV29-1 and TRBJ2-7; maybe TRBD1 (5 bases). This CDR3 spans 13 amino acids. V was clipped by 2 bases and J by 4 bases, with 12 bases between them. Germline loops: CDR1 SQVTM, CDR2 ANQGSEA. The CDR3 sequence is CSVEQGQPYEQYF. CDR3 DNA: TGCAGCGTTGAACAGGGCCAACCTTACGAGCAGTACTTC.

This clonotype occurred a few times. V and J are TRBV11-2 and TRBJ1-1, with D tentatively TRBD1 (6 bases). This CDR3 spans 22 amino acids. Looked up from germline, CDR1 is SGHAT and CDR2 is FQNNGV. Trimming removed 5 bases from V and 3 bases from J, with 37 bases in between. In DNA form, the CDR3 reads TGTGCCAGCAGCCTCGAGAGGGGACAAATGGGAACTAACTCCAAGGTGGACACTGAAGCTTTCTTT. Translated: CASSLERGQMGTNSKVDTEAFF. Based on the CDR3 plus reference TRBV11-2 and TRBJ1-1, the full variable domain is EAGVAQSPRYKIIEKRQSVAFWCNPISGHATLYWYQQILGQGPKLLIQFQNNGVVDDSQLPKDRFSAERLKGVDSTLKIQPAKLEDSAVYLCASSLERGQMGTNSKVDTEAFFGQGTRLTVV.

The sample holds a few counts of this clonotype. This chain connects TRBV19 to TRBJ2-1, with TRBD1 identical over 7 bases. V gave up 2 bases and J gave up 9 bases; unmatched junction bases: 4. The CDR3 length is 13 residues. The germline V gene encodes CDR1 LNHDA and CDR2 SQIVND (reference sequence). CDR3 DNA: TGTGCCAGTAGTATATCGACAGGGAGTGAGCAGTTCTTC. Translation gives CASSISTGSEQFF.

The CDR3 DNA is TGCAGTGCTTCCCGGGGCAGGGCGGCTGAAGCTTTCTTT. Protein: CSASRGRAAEAFF. The V and J genes are TRBV20-1 and TRBJ1-1; TRBD1 is a possible D gene (5 bases). Trimming took off 5 bases at V and 6 bases at J, with 16 bases between the two ends. CDR1 and CDR2 (germline): DFQATT, SNEGSKA (reference sequence). The CDR3 spans 13 residues.

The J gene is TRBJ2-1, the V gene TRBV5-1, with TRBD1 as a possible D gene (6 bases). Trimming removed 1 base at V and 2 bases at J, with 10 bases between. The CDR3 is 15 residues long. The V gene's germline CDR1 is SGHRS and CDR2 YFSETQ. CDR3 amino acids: CASSLLPGAYNEQFF. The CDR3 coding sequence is TGCGCCAGCAGCTTGCTACCAGGGGCCTACAATGAGCAGTTCTTC.